One TCR beta chain is described in this entry. Its antigen is unknown. Trimming took 3 bases from V and 5 from J, leaving 18 bases between them. The CDR3 sequence is 16 residues long. Germline V lookup: CDR1 WSHSY, CDR2 SAAADI. The source of the sample is a study of OX40 agonist ivuxolimab in advanced cancers. Study-level information: Patient treatment consisted of intravenous ivuxolimab administration every 2 weeks at 0.01 to 10 mg/kg. Head and neck, renal cell, melanoma or hepatocellular carcinoma were the cancers that dose-escalation patients had.

Whole-study findings and limits: Both blood CD4+ and CD8+ T cells showed clonal growth by week 6 at 0.1 to 3.0 mg/kg.

Clones were sequenced by immunoSEQ multiplex PCR, and TCRdb holds only the in-frame ones, with some missing. The profile shows roughly 92,000 clones, roughly 90% of them singletons. The source material was CD4+ or CD8+ T cells sorted from blood, sampled in a trial of the OX40 agonist ivuxolimab. This receptor was taken from an adult with an advanced solid tumor such as melanoma, head and neck, liver or kidney cancer. The chain combines TRBV10-2 with TRBJ2-3; tentative D call: TRBD2 (7 bases). The CDR3 DNA reads as TGCGCCAGCAGTGAAGGGGAGGGGGGTGCTTTAGATACGCAGTATTTT. Protein: CASSEGEGGALDTQYF.